This T cell receptor beta chain was captured in a study of identical twins. TCRdb called the 5' RACE reads again in MiXCR, with one record for every CDR3 protein. The sample has about 690,000 distinct CDR3 sequences, around 20% seen once. This CDR3 has 16 residues. Looked up from germline, CDR1 is SGHRS and CDR2 is YFSETQ. With 4 bases removed from V and 3 bases from J, the gap between germline ends came to 20 bases. The data were also submitted as part of a second study, on T cells expressing NK-cell markers.

This TCR was recovered from a young woman in good health. This sequence joins TRBV5-1 and TRBJ2-7, with a weak D call TRBD2 (6 bases). Sequencing input: PBMCs. CDR3 DNA sequence: TGCGCCAGCAGCCCGGCCGGGGGATTGTCTGGCTACGAGCAGTACTTC. It codes for CASSPAGGLSGYEQYF.